The present T cell receptor beta chain was sequenced within a study of blood T cell repertoires in COVID-19. Across the whole study: COVID-19 samples from acute and convalescent phases originated in the United States, Italy and Spain. The cDNA or gDNA used as material had been derived from T cells, B-cell-depleted T cells, or PBMCs.

The CDR3 has 14 residues. Trimming left V 4 bases short and J 5 bases short, with 15 bases between. Germline CDR1 and CDR2: SGHRS and YFSETQ. Per the original data handling: Scientists estimated how many nucleated cells there were by amplifying reference gene primers. Repertoires were generated with immunoSEQ multiplex PCR, while TCRdb's copy carries only in-frame clones and drops some. From that table come the V and J calls and clone size; the DNA was used to work out D and trimming. In the table there are about 120,000 clones, about four fifths of which are singletons. Material: peripheral blood. The V gene is TRBV5-1, the J gene TRBJ2-5; D is possibly TRBD2 (5 bases). The receptor was isolated from a woman aged 80 or over with acute or convalescent COVID-19. CDR3 bases: TGCGCCAGCAGCCCCCCTTTGACGGGGGAGACCCAGTACTTC. This translates into CASSPPLTGETQYF.